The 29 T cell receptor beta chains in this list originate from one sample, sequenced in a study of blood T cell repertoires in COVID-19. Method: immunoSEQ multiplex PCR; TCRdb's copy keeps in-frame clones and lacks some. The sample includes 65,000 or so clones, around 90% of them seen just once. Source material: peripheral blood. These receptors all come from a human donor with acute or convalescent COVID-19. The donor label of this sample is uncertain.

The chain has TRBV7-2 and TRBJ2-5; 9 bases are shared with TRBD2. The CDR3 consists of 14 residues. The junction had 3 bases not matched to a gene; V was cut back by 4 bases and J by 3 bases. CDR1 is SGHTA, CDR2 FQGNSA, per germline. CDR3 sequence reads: CASSSGLAKETQYF. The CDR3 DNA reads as TGTGCCAGCAGCTCGGGACTAGCTAAAGAGACCCAGTACTTC.

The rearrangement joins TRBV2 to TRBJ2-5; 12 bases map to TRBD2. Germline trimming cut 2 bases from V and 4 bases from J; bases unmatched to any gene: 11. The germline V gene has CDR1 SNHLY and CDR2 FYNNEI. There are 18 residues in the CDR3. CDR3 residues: CASSENLASGGARETQYF. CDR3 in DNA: TGTGCCAGCAGTGAAAATTTGGCTAGCGGGGGGGCCCGAGAGACCCAGTACTTC.

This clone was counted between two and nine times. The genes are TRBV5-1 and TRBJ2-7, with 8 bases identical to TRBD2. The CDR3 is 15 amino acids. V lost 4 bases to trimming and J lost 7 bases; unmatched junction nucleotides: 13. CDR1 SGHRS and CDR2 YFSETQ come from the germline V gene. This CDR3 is CASSARGGGAGEQYF. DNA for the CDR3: TGCGCCAGCAGCGCCCGGGGGGGAGGCGCAGGGGAGCAGTACTTC.

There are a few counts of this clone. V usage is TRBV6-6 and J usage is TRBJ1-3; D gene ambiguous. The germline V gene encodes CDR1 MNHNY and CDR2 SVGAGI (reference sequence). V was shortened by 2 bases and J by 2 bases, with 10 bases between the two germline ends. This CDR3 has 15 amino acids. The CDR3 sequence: CASSYVSGTGNTIYF. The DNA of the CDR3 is TGTGCCAGCAGTTACGTATCCGGGACTGGAAACACCATATATTTT.

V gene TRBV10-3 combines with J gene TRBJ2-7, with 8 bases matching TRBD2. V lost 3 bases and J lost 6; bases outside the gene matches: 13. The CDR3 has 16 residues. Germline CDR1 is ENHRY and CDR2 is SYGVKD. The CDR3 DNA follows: TGTGCCATCAGTGATTCTACTAGCGGAGTTTTGGTCGAGCAGTACTTC. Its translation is CAISDSTSGVLVEQYF.

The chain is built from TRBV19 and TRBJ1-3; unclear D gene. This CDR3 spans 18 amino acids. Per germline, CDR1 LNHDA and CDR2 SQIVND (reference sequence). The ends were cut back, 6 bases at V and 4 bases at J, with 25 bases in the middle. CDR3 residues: CASSVWRSGSNFGNTIYF. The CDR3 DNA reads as TGTGCCAGTAGCGTATGGCGGTCTGGGTCCAACTTCGGAAACACCATATATTTT.

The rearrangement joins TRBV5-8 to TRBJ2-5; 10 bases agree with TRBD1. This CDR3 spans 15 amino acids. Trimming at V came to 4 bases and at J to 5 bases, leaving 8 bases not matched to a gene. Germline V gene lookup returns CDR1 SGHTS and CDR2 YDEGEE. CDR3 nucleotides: TGTGCCAGCAGCCAAGACAGGGGGCGGTGGGAGACCCAGTACTTC. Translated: CASSQDRGRWETQYF. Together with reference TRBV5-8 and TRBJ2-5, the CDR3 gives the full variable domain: EAGVTQSPTHLIKTRGQQATLRCSPISGHTSVYWYQQALGLGLQFLLWYDEGEERNRGNFPPRFSGRQFPNYSSELNVNALELEDSALYLCASSQDRGRWETQYFGPGTRLLVL.

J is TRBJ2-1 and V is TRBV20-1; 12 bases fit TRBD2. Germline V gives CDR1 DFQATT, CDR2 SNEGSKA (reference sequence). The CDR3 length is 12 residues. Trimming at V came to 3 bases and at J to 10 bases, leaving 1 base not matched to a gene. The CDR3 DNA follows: TGCAGTGCTAGTGGGACTAGCGGGGAGCAGTTCTTC. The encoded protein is CSASGTSGEQFF.

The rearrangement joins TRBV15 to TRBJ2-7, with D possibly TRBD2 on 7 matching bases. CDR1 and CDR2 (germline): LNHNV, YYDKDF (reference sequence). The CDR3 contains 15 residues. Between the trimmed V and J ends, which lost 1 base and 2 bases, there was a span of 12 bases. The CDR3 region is CATSRGEGGAYEQYF. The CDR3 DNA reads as TGTGCCACCAGCAGAGGTGAGGGGGGGGCCTACGAGCAGTACTTC.

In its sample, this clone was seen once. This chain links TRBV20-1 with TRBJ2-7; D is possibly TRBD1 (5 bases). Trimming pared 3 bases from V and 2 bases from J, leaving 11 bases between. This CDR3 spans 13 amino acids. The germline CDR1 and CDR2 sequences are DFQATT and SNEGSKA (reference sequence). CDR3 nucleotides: TGCAGTGCTAGTCCCAGGGAACCCTACGAGCAGTACTTC. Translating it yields CSASPREPYEQYF.

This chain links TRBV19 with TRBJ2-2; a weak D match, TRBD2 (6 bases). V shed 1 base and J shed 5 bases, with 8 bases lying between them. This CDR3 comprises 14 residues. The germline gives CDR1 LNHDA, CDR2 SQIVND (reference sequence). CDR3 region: CASSIGRGTGELFF. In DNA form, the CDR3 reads TGTGCCAGTAGTATAGGGAGGGGTACCGGGGAGCTGTTTTTT.

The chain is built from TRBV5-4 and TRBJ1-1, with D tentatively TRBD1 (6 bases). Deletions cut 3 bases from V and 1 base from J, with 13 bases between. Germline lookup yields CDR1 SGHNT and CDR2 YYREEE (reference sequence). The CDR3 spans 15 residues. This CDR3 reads CASSSTGSPNTEAFF. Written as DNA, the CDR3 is TGTGCCAGCAGCTCTACAGGGTCCCCGAACACTGAAGCTTTCTTT.

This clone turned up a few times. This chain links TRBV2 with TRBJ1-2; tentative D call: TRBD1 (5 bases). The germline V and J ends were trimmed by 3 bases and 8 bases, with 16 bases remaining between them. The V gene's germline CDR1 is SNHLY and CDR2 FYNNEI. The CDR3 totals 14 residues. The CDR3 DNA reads TGTGCCAGCAGTGAGGGGTTAGGGGAAGAAGGCTACACCTTC. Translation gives CASSEGLGEEGYTF.

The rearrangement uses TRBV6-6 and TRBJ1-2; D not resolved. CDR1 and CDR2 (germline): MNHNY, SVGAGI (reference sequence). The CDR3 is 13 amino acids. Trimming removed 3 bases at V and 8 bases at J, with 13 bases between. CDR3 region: CASSYQTGWGYTF. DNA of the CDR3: TGTGCCAGCAGTTATCAAACCGGTTGGGGCTACACCTTC.

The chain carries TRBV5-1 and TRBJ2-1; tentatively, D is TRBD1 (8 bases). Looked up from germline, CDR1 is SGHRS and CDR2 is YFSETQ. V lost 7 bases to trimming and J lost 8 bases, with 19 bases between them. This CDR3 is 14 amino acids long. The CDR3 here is CASWGGQALHEQFF. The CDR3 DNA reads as TGCGCCAGCTGGGGGGGACAGGCCCTACATGAGCAGTTCTTC. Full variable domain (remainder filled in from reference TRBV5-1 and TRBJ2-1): KAGVTQTPRYLIKTRGQQVTLSCSPISGHRSVSWYQQTPGQGLQFLFEYFSETQRNKGNFPGRFSGRQFSNSRSEMNVSTLELGDSALYLCASWGGQALHEQFFGPGTRLTVL.

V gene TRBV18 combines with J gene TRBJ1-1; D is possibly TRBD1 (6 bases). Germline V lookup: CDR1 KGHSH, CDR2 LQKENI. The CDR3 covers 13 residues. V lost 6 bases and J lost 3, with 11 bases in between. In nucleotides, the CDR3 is TGTGCCAGCTCCGCGGGGGCGGACACTGAAGCTTTCTTT. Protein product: CASSAGADTEAFF. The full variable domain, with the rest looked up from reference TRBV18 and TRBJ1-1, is NAGVMQNPRHLVRRRGQEARLRCSPMKGHSHVYWYRQLPEEGLKFMVYLQKENIIDESGMPKERFSAEFPKEGPSILRIQQVVRGDSAAYFCASSAGADTEAFFGQGTRLTVV.

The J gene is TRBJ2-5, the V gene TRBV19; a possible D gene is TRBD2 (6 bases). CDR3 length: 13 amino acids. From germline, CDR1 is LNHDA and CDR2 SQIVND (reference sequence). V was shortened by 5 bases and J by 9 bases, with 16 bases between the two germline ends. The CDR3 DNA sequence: TGTGCCAGTAGTGCCGATGTCACGGGGGCCCAGTACTTC. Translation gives CASSADVTGAQYF.

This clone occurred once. This chain's CDR3 is CASTLLGGGQGAQPQHF. In DNA form, the CDR3 reads TGTGCCAGTACCCTACTTGGGGGGGGACAGGGGGCTCAGCCCCAGCATTTT. The rearrangement joins TRBV19 to TRBJ1-5; 12 bases align to TRBD1. Germline CDR1 is LNHDA and CDR2 is SQIVND (reference sequence). Unmatched junction bases numbered 13, after V lost 7 bases and J lost 6 bases. The CDR3 has 17 amino acids.

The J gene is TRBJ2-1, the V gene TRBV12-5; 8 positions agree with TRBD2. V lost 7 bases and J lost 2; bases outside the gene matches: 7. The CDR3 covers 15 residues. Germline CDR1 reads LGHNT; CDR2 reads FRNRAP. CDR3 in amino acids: CASANGRGAYNEQFF. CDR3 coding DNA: TGTGCTAGTGCCAACGGGAGGGGCGCCTACAATGAGCAGTTCTTC.

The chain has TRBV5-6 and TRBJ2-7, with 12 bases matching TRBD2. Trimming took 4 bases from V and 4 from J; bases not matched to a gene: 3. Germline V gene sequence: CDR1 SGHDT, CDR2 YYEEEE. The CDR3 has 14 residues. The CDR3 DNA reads TGTGCCAGCAGCCGGACTAGCGGGATTTACGAGCAGTACTTC. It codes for CASSRTSGIYEQYF. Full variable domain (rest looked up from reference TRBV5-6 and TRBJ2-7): DAGVTQSPTHLIKTRGQQVTLRCSPKSGHDTVSWYQQALGQGPQFIFQYYEEEERQRGNFPDRFSGHQFPNYSSELNVNALLLGDSALYLCASSRTSGIYEQYFGPGTRLTVT.

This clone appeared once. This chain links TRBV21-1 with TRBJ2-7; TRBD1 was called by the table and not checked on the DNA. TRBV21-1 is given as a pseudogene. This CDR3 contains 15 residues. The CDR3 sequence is CASSERGQSSYEQYF. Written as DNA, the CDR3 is TGTGCCAGCAGCGAAAGGGGACAGAGCTCCTACGAGCAGTACTTC.

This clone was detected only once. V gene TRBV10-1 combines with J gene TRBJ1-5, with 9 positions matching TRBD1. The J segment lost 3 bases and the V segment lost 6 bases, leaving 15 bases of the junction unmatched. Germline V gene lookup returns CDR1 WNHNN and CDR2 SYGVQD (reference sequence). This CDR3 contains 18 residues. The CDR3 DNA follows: TGCGCCAGCAGGGAACCGGGACAGGGTGTCCCCTTCAATCAGCCCCAGCATTTT. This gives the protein CASREPGQGVPFNQPQHF.

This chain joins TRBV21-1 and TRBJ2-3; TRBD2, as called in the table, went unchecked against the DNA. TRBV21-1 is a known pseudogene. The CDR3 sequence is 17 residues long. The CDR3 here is CASSKTESRTSVDTQYF. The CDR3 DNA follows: TGTGCCAGCAGCAAAACTGAGTCTCGGACTAGCGTCGATACGCAGTATTTT.

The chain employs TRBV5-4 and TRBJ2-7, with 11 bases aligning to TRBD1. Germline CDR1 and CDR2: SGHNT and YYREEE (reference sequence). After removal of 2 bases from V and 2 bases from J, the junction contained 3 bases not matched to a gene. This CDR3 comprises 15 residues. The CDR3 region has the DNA TGTGCCAGCAGCTTTGGGACAGGGGGGGCCTACGAGCAGTACTTC. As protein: CASSFGTGGAYEQYF. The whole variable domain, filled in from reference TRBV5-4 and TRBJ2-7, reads ETGVTQSPTHLIKTRGQQVTLRCSSQSGHNTVSWYQQALGQGPQFIFQYYREEENGRGNFPPRFSGLQFPNYSSELNVNALELDDSALYLCASSFGTGGAYEQYFGPGTRLTVT.

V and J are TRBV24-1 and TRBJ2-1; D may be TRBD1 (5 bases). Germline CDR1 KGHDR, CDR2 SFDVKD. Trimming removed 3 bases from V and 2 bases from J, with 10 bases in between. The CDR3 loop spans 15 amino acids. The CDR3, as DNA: TGTGCCACCAGTGATCTGGACAAACCCTACAATGAGCAGTTCTTC. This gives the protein CATSDLDKPYNEQFF.

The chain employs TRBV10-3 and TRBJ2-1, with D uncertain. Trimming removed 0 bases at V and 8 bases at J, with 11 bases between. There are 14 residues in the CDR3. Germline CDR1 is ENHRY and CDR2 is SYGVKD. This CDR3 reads CAISESSSADEQFF. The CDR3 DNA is TGTGCCATCAGTGAGTCGTCTAGTGCGGATGAGCAGTTCTTC.

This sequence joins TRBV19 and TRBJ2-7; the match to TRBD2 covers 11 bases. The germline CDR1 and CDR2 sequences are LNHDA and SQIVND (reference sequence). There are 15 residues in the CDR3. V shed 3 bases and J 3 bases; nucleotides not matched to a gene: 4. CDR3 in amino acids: CASSISSGRDYEQYF. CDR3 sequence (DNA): TGTGCCAGTAGTATTAGTAGCGGGAGGGACTACGAGCAGTACTTC. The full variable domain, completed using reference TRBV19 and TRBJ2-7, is DGGITQSPKYLFRKEGQNVTLSCEQNLNHDAMYWYRQDPGQGLRLIYYSQIVNDFQKGDIAEGYSVSREKKESFPLTVTSAQKNPTAFYLCASSISSGRDYEQYFGPGTRLTVT.

In DNA form, the CDR3 reads TGTGCCAGCACCCTCGACTCAGGAGGGGGAAACACCATATATTTT. Protein product: CASTLDSGGGNTIYF. The chain recombines TRBV28 with TRBJ1-3; D ambiguous. The V end was cut by 7 bases, the J end by 4 bases, with 17 bases between. The CDR3 length is 15 residues. CDR1 is MDHEN, CDR2 SYDVKM, per germline.

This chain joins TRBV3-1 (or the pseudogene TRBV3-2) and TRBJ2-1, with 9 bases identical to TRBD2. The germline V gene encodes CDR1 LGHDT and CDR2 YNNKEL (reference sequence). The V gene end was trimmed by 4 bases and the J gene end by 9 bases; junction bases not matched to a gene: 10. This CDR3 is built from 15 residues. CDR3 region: CASSLAGTSSSEQFF. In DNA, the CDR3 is TGTGCCAGCAGCCTCGCCGGGACTAGCTCCAGTGAGCAGTTCTTC.